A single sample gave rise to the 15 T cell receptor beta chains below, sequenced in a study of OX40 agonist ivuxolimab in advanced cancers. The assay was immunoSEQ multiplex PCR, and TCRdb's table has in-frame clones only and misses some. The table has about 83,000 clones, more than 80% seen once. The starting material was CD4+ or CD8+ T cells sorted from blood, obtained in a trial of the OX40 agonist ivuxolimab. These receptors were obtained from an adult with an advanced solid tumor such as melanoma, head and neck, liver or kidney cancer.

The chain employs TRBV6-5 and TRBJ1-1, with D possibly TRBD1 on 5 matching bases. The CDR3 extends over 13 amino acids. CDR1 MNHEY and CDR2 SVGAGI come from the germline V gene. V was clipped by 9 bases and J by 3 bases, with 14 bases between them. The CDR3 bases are TGTGCCAGTGAAGGGGTTAGCGACACTGAAGCTTTCTTT. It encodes CASEGVSDTEAFF.

The CDR3 DNA follows: TGTGCCAGCAGTTTTTCAGGGGGTCTTCGGCTTCAGCCCCAGCATTTT. Amino acids: CASSFSGGLRLQPQHF. The chain has TRBV28 and TRBJ1-5; 7 nucleotides line up with TRBD1. V lost 3 bases, J lost 6 bases, and 11 bases stayed unmatched. This CDR3 region has 16 residues. The germline V gene has CDR1 MDHEN and CDR2 SYDVKM.

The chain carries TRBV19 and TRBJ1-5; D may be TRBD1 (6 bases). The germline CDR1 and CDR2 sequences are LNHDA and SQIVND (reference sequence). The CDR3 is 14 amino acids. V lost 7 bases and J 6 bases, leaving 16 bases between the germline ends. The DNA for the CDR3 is TGTGCCAGTAACGCTCAGGGGAGACGTCAGCCCCAGCATTTT. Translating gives CASNAQGRRQPQHF.

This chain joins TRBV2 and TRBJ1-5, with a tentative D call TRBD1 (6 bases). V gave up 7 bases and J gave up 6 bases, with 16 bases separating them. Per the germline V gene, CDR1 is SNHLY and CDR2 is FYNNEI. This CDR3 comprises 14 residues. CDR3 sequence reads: CASTREGGSQPQHF. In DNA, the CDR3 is TGTGCCAGCACCCGCGAGGGGGGTAGTCAGCCCCAGCATTTT.

In DNA form, the CDR3 reads TGCAGCGTGGGGTTGACAGGGTTAGTCTATGGCTACACCTTC. It encodes CSVGLTGLVYGYTF. This chain uses TRBV29-1 with TRBJ1-2; 7 bases fit TRBD1. Germline CDR1 is SQVTM and CDR2 is ANQGSEA. V was pared by 6 bases and J by 4 bases, with 11 bases of the junction left unmatched. CDR3 length: 14 residues.

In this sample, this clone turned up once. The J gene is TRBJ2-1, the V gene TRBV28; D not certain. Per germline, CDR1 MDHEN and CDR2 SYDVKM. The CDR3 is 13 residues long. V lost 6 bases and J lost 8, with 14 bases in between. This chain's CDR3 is CASSPRRVDEQFF. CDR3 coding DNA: TGTGCCAGCAGCCCCAGAAGGGTCGATGAGCAGTTCTTC.

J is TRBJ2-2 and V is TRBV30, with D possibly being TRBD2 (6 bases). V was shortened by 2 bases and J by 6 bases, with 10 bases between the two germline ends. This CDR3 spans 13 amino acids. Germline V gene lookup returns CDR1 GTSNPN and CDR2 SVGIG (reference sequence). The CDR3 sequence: CAWSKREAGELFF. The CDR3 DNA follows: TGTGCCTGGAGTAAGAGGGAGGCCGGGGAGCTGTTTTTT.

The DNA of the CDR3 is TGTGCCAGCAGCCCCCCTCACTACGAGCAGTACGTC. Translating gives CASSPPHYEQYV. The chain carries TRBV7-4 and TRBJ2-7; D is unresolved. The V end lost 5 bases, the J end lost 3 bases, and 8 bases lay between the germline ends. Germline V CDR1 and CDR2: SGHVT, SQSDAQ. The CDR3 runs 12 residues.

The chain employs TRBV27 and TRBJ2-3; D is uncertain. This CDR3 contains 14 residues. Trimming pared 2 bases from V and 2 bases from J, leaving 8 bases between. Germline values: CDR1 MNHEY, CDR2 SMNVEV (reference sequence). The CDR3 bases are TGTGCCAGCAGTTTACAGCTTTTCACAGATACGCAGTATTTT. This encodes CASSLQLFTDTQYF.

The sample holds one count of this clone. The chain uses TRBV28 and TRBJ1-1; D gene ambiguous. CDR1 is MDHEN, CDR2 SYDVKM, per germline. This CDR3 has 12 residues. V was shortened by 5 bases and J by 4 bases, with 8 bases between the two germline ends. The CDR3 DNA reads TGTGCCAGCAGTCCGGGGATCACTGAAGCTTTCTTT. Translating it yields CASSPGITEAFF.

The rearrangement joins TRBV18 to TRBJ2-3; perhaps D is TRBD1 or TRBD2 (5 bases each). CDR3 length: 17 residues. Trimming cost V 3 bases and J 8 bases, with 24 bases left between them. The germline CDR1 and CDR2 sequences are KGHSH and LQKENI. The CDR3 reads CASSPRDPVRELGTQYF. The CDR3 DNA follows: TGTGCCAGCTCACCCCGGGACCCCGTCAGGGAATTGGGTACGCAGTATTTT.

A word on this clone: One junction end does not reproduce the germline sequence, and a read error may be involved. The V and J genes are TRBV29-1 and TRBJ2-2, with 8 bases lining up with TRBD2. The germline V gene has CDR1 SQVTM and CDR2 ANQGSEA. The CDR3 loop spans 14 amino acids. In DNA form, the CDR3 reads TGTAGCTTCAGCGGGGGATGGAACACCGGGGAGCTGTTTTTT. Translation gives CSFSGGWNTGELFF.

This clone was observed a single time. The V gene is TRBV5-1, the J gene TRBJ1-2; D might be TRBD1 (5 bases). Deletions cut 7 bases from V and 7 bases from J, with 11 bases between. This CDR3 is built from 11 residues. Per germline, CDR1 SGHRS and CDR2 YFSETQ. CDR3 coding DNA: TGCGCCAGCGGCGGGGGGGTTGGCTACACCTTC. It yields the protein CASGGGVGYTF. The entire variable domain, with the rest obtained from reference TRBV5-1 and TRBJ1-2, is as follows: KAGVTQTPRYLIKTRGQQVTLSCSPISGHRSVSWYQQTPGQGLQFLFEYFSETQRNKGNFPGRFSGRQFSNSRSEMNVSTLELGDSALYLCASGGGVGYTFGSGTRLTVV.

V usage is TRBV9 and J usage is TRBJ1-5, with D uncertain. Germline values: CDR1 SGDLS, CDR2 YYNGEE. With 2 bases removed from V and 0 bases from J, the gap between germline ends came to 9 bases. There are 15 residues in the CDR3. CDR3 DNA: TGTGCCAGCAGCGTTGGAGGGAATAGCAATCAGCCCCAGCATTTT. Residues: CASSVGGNSNQPQHF.

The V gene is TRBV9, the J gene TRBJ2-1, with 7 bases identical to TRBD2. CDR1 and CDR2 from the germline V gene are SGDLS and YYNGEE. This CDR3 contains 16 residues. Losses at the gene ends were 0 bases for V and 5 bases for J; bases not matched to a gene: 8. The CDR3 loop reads CASSVGVRDYDNEQFF. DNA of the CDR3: TGTGCCAGCAGCGTAGGGGTTCGGGACTATGACAATGAGCAGTTCTTC.